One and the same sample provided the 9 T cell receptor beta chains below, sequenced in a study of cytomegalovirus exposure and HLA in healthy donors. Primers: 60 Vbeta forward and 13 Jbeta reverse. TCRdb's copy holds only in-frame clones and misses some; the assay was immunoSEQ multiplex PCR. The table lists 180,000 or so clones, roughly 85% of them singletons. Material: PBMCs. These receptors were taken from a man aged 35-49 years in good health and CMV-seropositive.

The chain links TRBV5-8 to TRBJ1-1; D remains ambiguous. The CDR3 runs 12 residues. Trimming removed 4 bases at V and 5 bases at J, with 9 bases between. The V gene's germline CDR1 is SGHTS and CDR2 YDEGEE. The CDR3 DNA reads TGTGCCAGCAGCAAGACCAGGACTGAAGCTTTCTTT. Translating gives CASSKTRTEAFF.

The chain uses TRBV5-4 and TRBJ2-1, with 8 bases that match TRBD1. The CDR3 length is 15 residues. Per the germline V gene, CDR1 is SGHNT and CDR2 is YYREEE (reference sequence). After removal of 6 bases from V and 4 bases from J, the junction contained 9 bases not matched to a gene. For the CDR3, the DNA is TGTGCCAGCATCCACCAGGGGGCGCCGTACAATGAGCAGTTCTTC. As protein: CASIHQGAPYNEQFF.

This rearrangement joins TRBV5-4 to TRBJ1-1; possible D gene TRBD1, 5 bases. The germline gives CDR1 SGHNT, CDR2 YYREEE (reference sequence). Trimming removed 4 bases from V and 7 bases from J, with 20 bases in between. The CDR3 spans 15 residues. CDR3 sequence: CASSNPKGLHSEAFF. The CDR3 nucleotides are TGTGCCAGCAGCAACCCCAAGGGACTACACAGTGAAGCTTTCTTT.

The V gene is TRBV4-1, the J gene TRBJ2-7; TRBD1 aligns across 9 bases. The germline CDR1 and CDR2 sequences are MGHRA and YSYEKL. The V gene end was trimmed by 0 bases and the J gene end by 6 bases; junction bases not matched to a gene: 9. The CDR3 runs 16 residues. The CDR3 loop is CASSQEKTGGSSEQYF. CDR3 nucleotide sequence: TGCGCCAGCAGCCAAGAAAAAACAGGGGGCTCGAGCGAGCAGTACTTC.

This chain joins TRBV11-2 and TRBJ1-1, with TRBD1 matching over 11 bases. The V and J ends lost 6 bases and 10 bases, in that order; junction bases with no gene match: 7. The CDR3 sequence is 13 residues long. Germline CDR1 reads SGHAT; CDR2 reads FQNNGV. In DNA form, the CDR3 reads TGTGCCAGCAGTTTTGGACAGGGGGCCGGAGCTTTCTTT. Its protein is CASSFGQGAGAFF.

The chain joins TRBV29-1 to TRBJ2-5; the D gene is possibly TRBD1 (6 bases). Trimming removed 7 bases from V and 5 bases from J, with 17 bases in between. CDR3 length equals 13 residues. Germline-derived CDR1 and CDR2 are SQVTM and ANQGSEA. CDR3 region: CSAQGNGVETQYF. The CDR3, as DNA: TGCAGCGCGCAGGGGAACGGCGTGGAGACCCAGTACTTC.

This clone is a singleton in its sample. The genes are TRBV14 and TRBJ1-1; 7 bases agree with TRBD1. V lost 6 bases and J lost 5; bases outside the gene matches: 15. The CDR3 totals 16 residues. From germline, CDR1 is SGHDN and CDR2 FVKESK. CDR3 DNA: TGTGCCAGCAGGGACACCCGACAGGGAGGAGGGACTGAAGCTTTCTTT. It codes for CASRDTRQGGGTEAFF.

The CDR3 region has the DNA TGTGCCAGCAGCCAGGAAGGGACTAGCGTCTCCTACGAGCAGTACTTC. It yields the protein CASSQEGTSVSYEQYF. The chain recombines TRBV4-2 with TRBJ2-7; 10 bases match TRBD2. This CDR3 contains 16 residues. Per germline, CDR1 LGHNA and CDR2 YNFKEQ. Losses at the gene ends were 3 bases for V and 0 bases for J; bases not matched to a gene: 5.

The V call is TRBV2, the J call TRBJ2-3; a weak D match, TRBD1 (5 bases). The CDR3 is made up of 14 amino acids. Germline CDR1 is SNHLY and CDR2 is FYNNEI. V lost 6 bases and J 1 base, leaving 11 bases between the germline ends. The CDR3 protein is CASRSGLGTDTQYF. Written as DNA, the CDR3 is TGTGCCAGCAGATCAGGGTTAGGCACAGATACGCAGTATTTT.